This T cell receptor beta chain was identified during a study of beta chain features in type 1 diabetes (dated 2018 in TCRdb). Study-level background: Mean age, gender distribution, total cell number and subset yield were not different between patients and healthy donors. A total of approximately 99,000,000 sorted cells were examined across all samples, and RNA yield correlated strongly with the number of cells per subset. In the study, TCRB repertoires of sorted circulating CD4+ T cell subsets from recently diagnosed type 1 diabetes patients were compared with those of matched healthy donors. Regulatory and stem cell-like memory subsets were isolated from only 8 patients and about 8 healthy donors, whereas naive and central memory subsets came from all 28 donors.

For this chain, trimming is 3 bases at the V end and 6 bases at the J end, and the number of junction bases without a gene match is 1. The CDR3 holds 13 amino acids from the cysteine to the phenylalanine. Only CDR3 DNA remains: 39 bases, in frame from the first base. Reading the germline V gene gives CDR1 KGHSH and CDR2 LQKENI. Study-wide findings and limitations: At VDJ recombination sites, type 1 diabetes patients had fewer insertions and more deleted nucleotides, which implies abnormalities in thymic rearrangement. In all four CD4+ subsets, TCRB CDR3 length was moderately but significantly shorter in type 1 diabetes patients. PCR might favor shorter templates, but patient and control samples were amplified and corrected together, so any skew would affect both groups equally. Because small numbers of individuals were included in the HLA sub-analyses, any influence of HLA type on TCRB rearrangement was left unresolved. Because cDNA rather than genomic DNA was sequenced, highly expressing activated cells could have been over-represented, although no difference in activation and CD3 levels was found between groups. Naive, central memory and regulatory TCRB repertoires appeared to be more alike among patients than among healthy donors.

The entire amount of isolated RNA was reverse transcribed using the High Capacity cDNA Reverse Transcription Kit, so the sequenced TCRB transcripts were expressed ones. Naive, central memory and regulatory T cell samples underwent deep immunoSEQ sequencing, averaging approximately 3.5 million total reads per sample. Sorted cells were lysed in RLT buffer, and RNA was extracted using DNase-treated RNeasy Micro or Mini kits according to cell number. To prevent cross-contamination, every cell subset was processed on its own, while patient and healthy donor samples were processed together. TCRB sequences were amplified from cDNA with the immunoSEQ multiplex PCR, producing 87-bp fragments spanning the CDR3 region. Sequencing of the amplicons was done on the Illumina HiSeq platform. From the authors' description of their analysis: Synthetic template baselines were used to correct PCR bias computationally, reads within Hamming distance 2 were collapsed together, and singletons that could not be merged were discarded. By aligning reads against IMGT, V, D and J genes, CDR3 length, and insertions or deletions at six rearrangement sites were assigned. Within each subset, clonotype counts were normalized to sorted cell number, after which true diversity and Gini coefficients were computed with the tcR R package. Repertoire sharing was quantified using the overlap coefficient calculated on TCRB nucleotide sequences. TCRdb carries this immuneACCESS record with in-frame sequences only. Its versions omit some clonotypes, under half of them owing to an unresolved V gene in the studies checked, with the rest unexplained. The V and J calls and clone size are taken from that table; D and trimming were inferred from the DNA. The sample contains 150,000 to 200,000 clones, around 9.7% of them found a single time. In total, the top ten clones hold 0.7% of the sample.

In its sample, this clone was seen many times. Its cognate antigen has yet to be identified. No base qualities exist here, and no much larger clone lies one base off it. Each donor gave one peripheral blood draw, averaging around 120 mL, which was collected into heparinised tubes. Naive, central memory, regulatory and stem cell-like memory CD4+ T cells were sorted on a BD FACSAria II using a panel including CD45RO, CCR7, CD25, CD127, CD95 and CD27. Every sorted population had a purity above 95%. PBMCs were separated immediately by Lymphoprep density gradient centrifugation and were stained directly, without being cultured. So that batch effects would be minimized, each experiment stained and sorted samples in pairs, pairing one healthy donor with one patient.

This receptor chain uses TRBV18 and TRBJ1-4; 7 of the junction bases match TRBD1. Material for sequencing was central memory CD4+ T cells from blood. This TCR came from a woman aged 25 to 39 with type 1 diabetes. At the DNA level, the sequence is TGTGCCAGCTCACCCGGACAGGATGAAAAACTGTTTTTT. This is translated as CASSPGQDEKLFF.